This TCR beta chain was recorded in a study of naive and memory T cell subsets. The beta constant-region primer was an equimolar mix of two oligonucleotides covering TRBC1 and TRBC2. The ligated cDNA underwent four PCR rounds using SP2 and nested alpha and beta constant-region primers. TCRdb reprocessed the UMI-ligation and nested PCR reads via MiXCR and lists one record per CDR3 protein. The repertoire includes 20,000 to 25,000 distinct CDR3 sequences, approximately 8.8% of them detected once, and around a fifth sits in the top ten. By share, this clonotype ranks as medium-sized. The sample taken for sequencing was central memory CD8+ T cells from blood. This clonotype was sampled from a human donor in good health.

The DNA of the CDR3 is TGTGCCAGCAGCTCGCCCAGGGACAGCGCCTATGGCTACACCTTC. Its translation: CASSSPRDSAYGYTF. The V gene is TRBV7-9, the J gene TRBJ1-2; TRBD1 aligns across 7 bases. Germline loops: CDR1 SEHNR, CDR2 FQNEAQ (reference sequence). V lost 4 bases to trimming and J lost 4 bases; unmatched junction nucleotides: 9. CDR3 length: 15 residues.